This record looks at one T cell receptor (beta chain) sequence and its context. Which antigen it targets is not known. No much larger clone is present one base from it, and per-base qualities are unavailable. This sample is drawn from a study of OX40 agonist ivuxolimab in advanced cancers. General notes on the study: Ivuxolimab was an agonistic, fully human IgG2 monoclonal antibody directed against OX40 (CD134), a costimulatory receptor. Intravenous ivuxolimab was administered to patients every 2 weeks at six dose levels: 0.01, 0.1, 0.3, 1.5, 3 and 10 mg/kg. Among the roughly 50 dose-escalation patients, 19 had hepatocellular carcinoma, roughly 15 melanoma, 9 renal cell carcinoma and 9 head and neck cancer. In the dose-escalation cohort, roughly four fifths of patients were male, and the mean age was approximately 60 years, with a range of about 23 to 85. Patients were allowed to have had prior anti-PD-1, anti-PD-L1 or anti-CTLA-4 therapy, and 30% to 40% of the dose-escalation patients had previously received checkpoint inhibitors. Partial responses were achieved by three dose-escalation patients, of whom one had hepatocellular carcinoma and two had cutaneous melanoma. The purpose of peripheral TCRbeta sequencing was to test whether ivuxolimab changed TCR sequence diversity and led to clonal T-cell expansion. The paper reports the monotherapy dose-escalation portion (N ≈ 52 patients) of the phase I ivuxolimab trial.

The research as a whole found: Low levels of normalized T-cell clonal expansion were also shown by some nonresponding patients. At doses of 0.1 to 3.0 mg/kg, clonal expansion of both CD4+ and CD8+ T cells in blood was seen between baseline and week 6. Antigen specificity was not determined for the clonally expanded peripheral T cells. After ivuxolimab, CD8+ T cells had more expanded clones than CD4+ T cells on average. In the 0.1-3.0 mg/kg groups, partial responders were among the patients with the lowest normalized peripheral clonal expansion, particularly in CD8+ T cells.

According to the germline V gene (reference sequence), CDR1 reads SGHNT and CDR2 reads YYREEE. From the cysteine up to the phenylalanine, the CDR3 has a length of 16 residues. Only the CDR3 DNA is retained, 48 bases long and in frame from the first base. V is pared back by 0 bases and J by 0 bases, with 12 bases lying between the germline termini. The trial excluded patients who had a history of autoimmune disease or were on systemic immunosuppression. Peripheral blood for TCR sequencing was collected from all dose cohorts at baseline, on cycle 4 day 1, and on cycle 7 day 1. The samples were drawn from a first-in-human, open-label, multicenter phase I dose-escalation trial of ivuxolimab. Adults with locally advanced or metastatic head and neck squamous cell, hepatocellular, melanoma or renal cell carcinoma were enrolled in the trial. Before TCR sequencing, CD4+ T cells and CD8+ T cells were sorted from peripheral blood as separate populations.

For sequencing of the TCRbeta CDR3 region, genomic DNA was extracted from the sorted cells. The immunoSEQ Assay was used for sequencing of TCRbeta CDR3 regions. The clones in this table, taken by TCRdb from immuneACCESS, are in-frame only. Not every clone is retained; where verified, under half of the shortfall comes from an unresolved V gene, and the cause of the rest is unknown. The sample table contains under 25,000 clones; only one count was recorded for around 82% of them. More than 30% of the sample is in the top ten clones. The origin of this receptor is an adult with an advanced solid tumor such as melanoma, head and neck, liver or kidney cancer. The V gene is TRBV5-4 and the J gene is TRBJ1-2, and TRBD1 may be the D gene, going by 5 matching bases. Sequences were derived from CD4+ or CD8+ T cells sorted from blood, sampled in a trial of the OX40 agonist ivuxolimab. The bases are TGTGCCAGCAGCTTGGGGTACCCGACAGCTAACTATGGCTACACCTTC. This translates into CASSLGYPTANYGYTF. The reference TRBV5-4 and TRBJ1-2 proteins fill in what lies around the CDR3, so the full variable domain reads ETGVTQSPTHLIKTRGQQVTLRCSSQSGHNTVSWYQQALGQGPQFIFQYYREEENGRGNFPPRFSGLQFPNYSSELNVNALELDDSALYLCASSLGYPTANYGYTFGSGTRLTVV.